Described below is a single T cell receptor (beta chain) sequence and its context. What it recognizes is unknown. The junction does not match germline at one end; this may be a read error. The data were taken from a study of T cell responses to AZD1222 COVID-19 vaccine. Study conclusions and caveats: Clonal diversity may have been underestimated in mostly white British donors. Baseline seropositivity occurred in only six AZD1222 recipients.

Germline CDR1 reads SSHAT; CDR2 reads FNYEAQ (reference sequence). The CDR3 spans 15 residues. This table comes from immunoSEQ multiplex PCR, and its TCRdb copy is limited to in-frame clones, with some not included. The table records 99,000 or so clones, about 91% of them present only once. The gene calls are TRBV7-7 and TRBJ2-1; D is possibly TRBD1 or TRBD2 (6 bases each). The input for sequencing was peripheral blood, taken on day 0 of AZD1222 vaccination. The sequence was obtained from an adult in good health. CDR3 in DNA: TGTGCTAGCAGCTTGACGGGGGCGTCGGTTAATGAGCAGTTCTTC. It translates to CASSLTGASVNEQFF.